What follows are 18 T cell receptor beta chains derived from one specimen sequenced in a study of STAT3 mutations in large granular lymphocyte leukemia. Points from the study as a whole: Every T-cell large granular lymphocyte leukemia patient had at least one immunodominant TCR beta clonotype.

Method: immunoSEQ multiplex PCR; TCRdb's copy keeps in-frame clones and lacks some. This sample has about 15,000 clones, with 80% to 95% found just once. The antigens for these receptors are not known. The specimen sequenced was peripheral blood mononuclear cells. These TCRs come from a woman aged 50 to 60 with T-cell large granular lymphocyte leukemia. Some clones in this sample may be carry-over from other donors' samples.

This rearrangement joins TRBV6-6 to TRBJ2-1; TRBD2 aligns across 9 bases. Germline V gene lookup returns CDR1 MNHNY and CDR2 SVGAGI (reference sequence). This CDR3 is 15 amino acids long. Trimming took 4 bases from V and 4 from J; bases not matched to a gene: 5. The CDR3 region has the DNA TGTGCCAGCAGTTTCCCGACTAGCGGATACAATGAGCAGTTCTTC. Its translation: CASSFPTSGYNEQFF.

This CDR3 is CASSQDHETQYF. In DNA, the CDR3 is TGCGCCAGCAGCCAAGATCACGAGACCCAGTACTTC. The rearrangement uses TRBV4-3 and TRBJ2-5; D is undetermined. V was pared by 0 bases and J by 5 bases, with 4 bases between. Germline V gene lookup returns CDR1 LGHNA and CDR2 YSLEER. The CDR3 spans 12 residues.

The chain combines TRBV7-9 with TRBJ1-1; D might be TRBD1 (6 bases). V was clipped by 3 bases and J by 8 bases, with 16 bases between them. There are 14 residues in the CDR3. Looked up from germline, CDR1 is SEHNR and CDR2 is FQNEAQ (reference sequence). In DNA, the CDR3 is TGTGCCAGCAGCTTCAGTAACAGGGAAGGGGAAGCTTTCTTT. Translating it yields CASSFSNREGEAFF.

The J gene is TRBJ1-2, the V gene TRBV13; maybe TRBD1 (5 bases). Trimming pared 7 bases from V and 5 bases from J, leaving 17 bases between. Germline lookup yields CDR1 PRHDT and CDR2 FYEKMQ (reference sequence). This CDR3 is built from 14 residues. Written as DNA, the CDR3 is TGTGCCAGCACCTCACGTGGGACGGGTTATGGCTACACCTTC. Its protein is CASTSRGTGYGYTF.

The chain recombines TRBV19 with TRBJ2-3; possible D gene TRBD2, 5 bases. Trimming left V 3 bases short and J 6 bases short, with 7 bases between. The CDR3 runs to 12 residues. Germline CDR1 reads LNHDA; CDR2 reads SQIVND (reference sequence). The CDR3 reads CASSMREDTQYF. CDR3 DNA: TGTGCCAGTAGTATGAGGGAGGATACGCAGTATTTT.

The chain carries TRBV29-1 and TRBJ2-5; 8 nucleotides agree with TRBD2. The CDR3 totals 16 residues. The V gene end was trimmed by 1 base and the J gene end by 5 bases; junction bases not matched to a gene: 12. Germline V lookup: CDR1 SQVTM, CDR2 ANQGSEA. The CDR3 DNA reads as TGCAGCGTTGAAGTGATGCGGGAGGCGAGTTTGGAGACCCAGTACTTC. Protein sequence: CSVEVMREASLETQYF.

This clone was seen just once. The chain is built from TRBV18 and TRBJ2-6; D gene unclear. The CDR3 loop spans 16 amino acids. Trimming shortened V by 3 bases and J by 0 bases, and 9 bases separated the two germline ends. Per the germline V gene, CDR1 is KGHSH and CDR2 is LQKENI. The CDR3 nucleotides are TGTGCCAGCTCACCTCTAGGGTTCTCTGGGGCCAACGTCCTGACTTTC. As protein: CASSPLGFSGANVLTF.

The chain is built from TRBV7-2 and TRBJ2-7; 15 nucleotides match TRBD2. Germline values: CDR1 SGHTA, CDR2 FQGNSA. After removal of 4 bases from V and 7 bases from J, the junction contained 5 bases not matched to a gene. The CDR3 loop spans 15 amino acids. The CDR3 DNA is TGTGCCAGCAGCTCTTCGGGACTAGCGGGAGGTGAGCAGTACTTC. Translating gives CASSSSGLAGGEQYF.

The rearrangement uses TRBV7-9 and TRBJ2-4, with D possibly being TRBD2 (6 bases). Germline CDR1 and CDR2: SEHNR and FQNEAQ (reference sequence). V dropped 2 bases and J dropped 1 base, with 21 bases sitting between them. The CDR3 is made up of 19 amino acids. The DNA for the CDR3 is TGTGCCAGCAGCTTATATATATTAAGTGGAGGGGTTGCCAAAAACATTCAGTACTTC. The encoded protein is CASSLYILSGGVAKNIQYF.

V usage is TRBV27 and J usage is TRBJ2-3; D gene uncertain. This CDR3 is 13 amino acids long. Germline V CDR1 and CDR2: MNHEY, SMNVEV (reference sequence). Trimming pared 3 bases from V and 6 bases from J, leaving 10 bases between. CDR3 amino acids: CASSFQKMDTQYF. Here the CDR3 DNA reads TGTGCCAGCAGTTTTCAGAAAATGGATACGCAGTATTTT.

The CDR3 here is CASSLGPSDSSTDTQYF. The DNA of the CDR3 is TGCGCCAGCAGCTTGGGACCTAGCGACTCCAGCACAGATACGCAGTATTTT. The gene calls are TRBV5-1 and TRBJ2-3; D may be TRBD2 (6 bases). The CDR3 consists of 17 residues. The germline V gene encodes CDR1 SGHRS and CDR2 YFSETQ. The V end was cut by 0 bases, the J end by 0 bases, with 14 bases between.

The V and J genes are TRBV5-1 and TRBJ1-1, with TRBD1 matching over 7 bases. CDR1 SGHRS and CDR2 YFSETQ come from the germline V gene. The CDR3 is made up of 14 amino acids. The ends lost 4 bases at V and 0 bases at J; junction bases unmatched: 3. The CDR3 loop is CASSRQGMNTEAFF. The CDR3 coding sequence is TGCGCCAGCAGCCGACAGGGTATGAACACTGAAGCTTTCTTT.

The chain employs TRBV5-1 and TRBJ2-7; the D is unclear. V shed 3 bases and J shed 7 bases, with 11 bases lying between them. There are 12 residues in the CDR3. Germline V gene data show CDR1 as SGHRS and CDR2 as YFSETQ. The CDR3 bases are TGCGCCAGCAGCTCCGGAGTAAGTGAGCAGTACTTC. Residues: CASSSGVSEQYF.

This clone was seen only a few times. V and J are TRBV5-1 and TRBJ1-3; no clear D gene. V was pared by 5 bases and J by 1 base, with 16 bases between. The CDR3 runs to 16 residues. Germline-derived CDR1 and CDR2 are SGHRS and YFSETQ. The CDR3 loop is CASSRTPRESGNTIYF. CDR3 bases: TGCGCCAGCAGTAGGACTCCCAGAGAATCTGGAAACACCATATATTTT.

The rearrangement uses TRBV7-9 and TRBJ2-2; 8 nucleotides align to TRBD2. The germline CDR1 and CDR2 sequences are SEHNR and FQNEAQ (reference sequence). The CDR3 loop spans 15 amino acids. V lost 3 bases, J lost 6 bases, and 6 bases stayed unmatched. CDR3 nucleotide sequence: TGTGCCAGCAGCTTCCAAGCGGGAGTTGCCGGGGAGCTGTTTTTT. It specifies CASSFQAGVAGELFF.

The chain combines TRBV11-2 with TRBJ2-7; D gene unclear. V lost 4 bases, J lost 3 bases, and 4 bases lay in between. The germline V gene encodes CDR1 SGHAT and CDR2 FQNNGV. This CDR3 has 11 residues. The CDR3 loop reads CASSSNYEQYF. CDR3 in DNA: TGTGCCAGCAGCTCCAACTACGAGCAGTACTTC.

This chain links TRBV30 with TRBJ1-1; 7 nucleotides line up with TRBD1. The CDR3 has 14 residues. Germline V gene sequence: CDR1 GTSNPN, CDR2 SVGIG (reference sequence). J lost 4 bases, V lost 0 bases, and 5 bases had no gene match. CDR3 bases: TGTGCCTGGAGTGTACAGGGGAGAATCACTGAAGCTTTCTTT. It translates to CAWSVQGRITEAFF.

The CDR3 region is CAIQGGPPYEQYF. The CDR3 nucleotides are TGTGCCATCCAAGGGGGGCCTCCCTACGAGCAGTACTTC. V is TRBV28 and J is TRBJ2-7; either TRBD1 or TRBD2 may fit D (6 bases each). Trimming shortened V by 10 bases and J by 2 bases, and 15 bases separated the two germline ends. CDR1 MDHEN and CDR2 SYDVKM come from the germline V gene. The CDR3 covers 13 residues.